These 27 T cell receptor beta chains came from one sample sequenced in a study of patients and donors after allogeneic stem cell transplantation. TCRdb ran MiXCR on the RT-PCR reads and lists one entry per CDR3 protein. Of 200,000 to 250,000 distinct CDR3 sequences in the sample, 11% to 15% are singletons; the top ten hold roughly 12%. The sample consisted of blood, either unsorted or a sorted T cell fraction (not recorded which). These receptor sequences come from a human donor who was either an allogeneic HSCT recipient or a stem cell or donor lymphocyte infusion donor (not recorded which). It is not recorded whose cells these are; they may come from a transplant donor.

V and J are TRBV20-1 and TRBJ1-3, with D possibly TRBD1 on 6 matching bases. The germline V and J ends were trimmed by 1 base and 11 bases, with 18 bases remaining between them. The germline V gene encodes CDR1 DFQATT and CDR2 SNEGSKA (reference sequence). CDR3 length: 14 residues. The CDR3 region is CSARAQQGIQPIYF. CDR3 DNA: TGCAGTGCTAGAGCGCAACAGGGAATCCAACCCATATATTTT.

This clonotype was seen a few times. The chain combines TRBV12-3 or TRBV12-4 with TRBJ2-1, with 8 nucleotides matching TRBD1. The CDR3 loop spans 13 amino acids. V was clipped by 6 bases and J by 10 bases; unmatched bases: 8. CDR3 protein: CASRRTGILEQFF. For the CDR3, the DNA is TGTGCCAGCAGGCGGACAGGGATCCTCGAGCAGTTCTTC.

In its sample, this clonotype was seen many times. The gene calls are TRBV20-1 and TRBJ2-5, with no clear D. CDR1 is DFQATT, CDR2 SNEGSKA, per germline (reference sequence). The V gene lost 4 bases and the J gene lost 1 base, with 10 bases spanning the gap. This CDR3 region has 13 residues. This CDR3 reads CSAKGFGQETQYF. The CDR3 coding sequence is TGCAGTGCTAAAGGGTTTGGCCAAGAGACCCAGTACTTC.

This clonotype appeared a few times. The chain joins TRBV4-2 to TRBJ1-1; D gene ambiguous. This CDR3 has 15 residues. Trimming pared 1 base from V and 2 bases from J, leaving 11 bases between. The germline gives CDR1 LGHNA, CDR2 YNFKEQ. CDR3 nucleotides: TGTGCCAGCAGCCAAGTTGCAGGTCAAAACACTGAAGCTTTCTTT. It yields the protein CASSQVAGQNTEAFF.

This clonotype showed up many times. The genes are TRBV5-6 and TRBJ1-1; D not resolved. The V end was cut by 0 bases, the J end by 8 bases, with 14 bases between. Germline CDR1 is SGHDT and CDR2 is YYEEEE. This CDR3 has 14 amino acids. CDR3 coding DNA: TGTGCCAGCAGCTTGGGAGGTACAGCTTGGGAAGCTTTCTTT. This sequence encodes CASSLGGTAWEAFF.

The sample holds a few counts of this clonotype. The J gene is TRBJ1-4, the V gene TRBV5-5; D gene unclear. The CDR3 consists of 15 residues. The germline CDR1 and CDR2 sequences are SGHKS and YYEKEE (reference sequence). V was trimmed by 1 base and J by 8 bases, leaving 15 bases between them. The chain's CDR3 is CASSLMDQKGEKLFF. The CDR3 nucleotides are TGTGCCAGCAGCTTGATGGACCAAAAAGGGGAAAAACTGTTTTTT.

A few counts support this clonotype. CDR3 amino acids: CSARNRGETSGANVLTF. In nucleotides, the CDR3 is TGCAGTGCTCGAAACAGGGGGGAAACCTCTGGGGCCAACGTCCTGACTTTC. The V and J genes are TRBV20-1 and TRBJ2-6; 8 bases are shared with TRBD1. Germline V lookup: CDR1 DFQATT, CDR2 SNEGSKA (reference sequence). This CDR3 has 17 residues. The V gene end was trimmed by 5 bases and the J gene end by 0 bases; junction bases not matched to a gene: 9.

This clonotype has a handful of counts. The chain is built from TRBV11-2 and TRBJ1-2, with D perhaps matching TRBD1 (5 bases). Trimming cost V 3 bases and J 7 bases, with 9 bases left between them. The germline V gene encodes CDR1 SGHAT and CDR2 FQNNGV. The CDR3 runs to 12 residues. CDR3 protein: CASSLGEFGYTF. The CDR3 DNA follows: TGTGCCAGCAGCTTGGGGGAGTTTGGCTACACCTTC.

The gene calls are TRBV3-1 and TRBJ1-4; D is perhaps TRBD1 (5 bases). CDR1 is LGHDT and CDR2 is YNNKEL in the germline V gene (reference sequence). The CDR3 extends over 15 amino acids. Trimming removed 4 bases from V and 8 bases from J, with 17 bases in between. The CDR3 is CASSLLGTSGEKLFF. The DNA of the CDR3 is TGTGCCAGCAGCCTACTCGGGACCTCCGGAGAAAAACTGTTTTTT.

The rearrangement links TRBV20-1 to TRBJ2-1; the match to TRBD2 covers 7 bases. Germline-derived CDR1 and CDR2 are DFQATT and SNEGSKA (reference sequence). This CDR3 region has 12 residues. The CDR3 coding sequence is TGCAGCCCTATATTGGGGGGAGGGGAGCAGTTCTTC. Translation: CSPILGGGEQFF.

This clonotype was detected many times. The chain employs TRBV4-2 and TRBJ1-1; TRBD1 matches at 11 bases. This CDR3 contains 15 residues. V lost 3 bases and J lost 6; bases outside the gene matches: 6. CDR1 is LGHNA, CDR2 YNFKEQ, per germline. The CDR3 nucleotides are TGTGCCAGCAGCCAGGGGGACAGGGGGATCGCTGAAGCTTTCTTT. Translation gives CASSQGDRGIAEAFF.

The chain has TRBV2 and TRBJ2-1, with a weak D call TRBD1 (5 bases). Germline loops: CDR1 SNHLY, CDR2 FYNNEI. Trimming removed 5 bases from V and 8 bases from J, with 19 bases in between. CDR3 size: 15 residues. CDR3 loop: CASSFRQGPFDEQFF. CDR3 DNA: TGTGCCAGCAGTTTCAGGCAGGGTCCGTTCGATGAGCAGTTCTTC.

Only a few counts were recorded for this clonotype. The CDR3 spells CASSLTSTSGFYNEQFF. The CDR3 region has the DNA TGTGCCAGCAGCTTGACCTCGACTAGCGGTTTCTACAATGAGCAGTTCTTC. The chain is built from TRBV5-6 and TRBJ2-1; TRBD2 aligns across 9 bases. This CDR3 contains 17 residues. Germline trimming cut 1 base from V and 3 bases from J; bases unmatched to any gene: 8. Per germline, CDR1 SGHDT and CDR2 YYEEEE.

The sample holds a few counts of this clonotype. The chain has TRBV5-1 and TRBJ2-1; the D gene is possibly TRBD1 (7 bases). Trimming shortened V by 2 bases and J by 1 base, and 13 bases separated the two germline ends. The CDR3 covers 16 residues. Germline V gene data show CDR1 as SGHRS and CDR2 as YFSETQ. The DNA of the CDR3 is TGCGCCAGCAGCTTAACCGCAGGGGGGTCCTACAATGAGCAGTTCTTC. Translated: CASSLTAGGSYNEQFF.

The rearrangement links TRBV5-1 to TRBJ1-5, with 9 bases lining up with TRBD1. CDR3 length: 15 amino acids. The V gene end was trimmed by 1 base and the J gene end by 2 bases; junction bases not matched to a gene: 1. The V gene's germline CDR1 is SGHRS and CDR2 YFSETQ. CDR3 sequence: CASSLRTGGNQPQHF. In DNA form, the CDR3 reads TGCGCCAGCAGCTTGAGGACAGGGGGCAATCAGCCCCAGCATTTT.

CDR3 region: CASSLYGGVTDTQYF. The DNA for the CDR3 is TGTGCCAGCAGCTTGTACGGGGGAGTAACAGATACGCAGTATTTT. The genes are TRBV5-5 and TRBJ2-3, with D perhaps matching TRBD2 (6 bases). V was shortened by 1 base and J by 3 bases, with 12 bases between the two germline ends. Germline V CDR1 and CDR2: SGHKS, YYEKEE (reference sequence). The CDR3 is made up of 15 amino acids.

The rearrangement uses TRBV5-6 and TRBJ2-5, with 11 nucleotides matching TRBD1. This CDR3 region has 15 residues. V was clipped by 6 bases and J by 5 bases; unmatched bases: 9. Per the germline V gene, CDR1 is SGHDT and CDR2 is YYEEEE. Written as DNA, the CDR3 is TGTGCCAGCAACCTTCGGACAGGGGGCACGGAGACCCAGTACTTC. It yields the protein CASNLRTGGTETQYF.

The chain carries TRBV7-2 and TRBJ2-1, with 7 positions matching TRBD2. Germline CDR1 is SGHTA and CDR2 is FQGNSA. The CDR3 is made up of 15 amino acids. The trim removed 3 bases at V and 0 bases at J, leaving 2 bases unmatched. The CDR3 DNA sequence: TGTGCCAGCAGCTTGATAGCGGGCTCCTACAATGAGCAGTTCTTC. It is translated as CASSLIAGSYNEQFF.

This clonotype was detected only a few times. CDR3 sequence reads: CSARHPLPGVAFF. CDR3 nucleotide sequence: TGCAGTGCTAGACATCCGCTCCCCGGAGTGGCTTTCTTT. The rearrangement links TRBV20-1 to TRBJ1-1; D ambiguous. Germline CDR1 DFQATT, CDR2 SNEGSKA (reference sequence). V shed 2 bases and J shed 11 bases, with 18 bases lying between them. This CDR3 spans 13 amino acids.

This clonotype has a single count. Mismatch with germline at one junction end may stem from a read error. The genes are TRBV9 and TRBJ2-1, with 9 bases fitting TRBD1. CDR3 size: 13 residues. CDR1 is SGDLS and CDR2 is YYNGEE in the germline V gene. CDR3: CASSSRPGTGTIF. CDR3 nucleotides: TGTGCCAGCAGCAGCAGGCCCGGGACAGGGACCATTTTC.

The CDR3 DNA reads TGTGCCTGGAGTGGGGGACTAGCGGGGGGGATGTTGGAGACCCAGTACTTC. It encodes CAWSGGLAGGMLETQYF. The rearrangement uses TRBV30 and TRBJ2-5, with TRBD2 identical over 16 bases. Germline values: CDR1 GTSNPN, CDR2 SVGIG (reference sequence). CDR3 length equals 17 residues. Losses at the gene ends were 1 base for V and 5 bases for J; bases not matched to a gene: 7.

The rearrangement links TRBV10-3 to TRBJ2-7; D possibly corresponds to TRBD1 (6 bases). The CDR3 is 15 residues long. Germline CDR1 is ENHRY and CDR2 is SYGVKD. V lost 6 bases and J lost 0, with 15 bases in between. The CDR3 protein is CAIRSGTPDSYEQYF. The CDR3 coding sequence is TGTGCCATCAGGAGTGGGACACCCGACTCCTACGAGCAGTACTTC.

The chain has TRBV13 and TRBJ2-2; no definite D call. CDR3 length: 16 amino acids. Trimming left V 5 bases short and J 3 bases short, with 16 bases between. Looked up from germline, CDR1 is PRHDT and CDR2 is FYEKMQ (reference sequence). CDR3 residues: CASSLPPGHDTGELFF. CDR3 DNA sequence: TGTGCCAGCAGCCTCCCGCCAGGCCATGACACCGGGGAGCTGTTTTTT.

This chain connects TRBV3-1 to TRBJ1-2; maybe TRBD1 (5 bases). Germline V gene data show CDR1 as LGHDT and CDR2 as YNNKEL (reference sequence). The CDR3 is 14 residues long. CDR3 in amino acids: CLLRERGVLYGYTF. In DNA, the CDR3 is TGTCTCCTTAGAGAGAGGGGAGTTCTCTATGGCTACACCTTC.

This clonotype was seen a few times. V is TRBV9 and J is TRBJ1-1; D unclear. V was shortened by 1 base and J by 0 bases, with 10 bases between the two germline ends. Germline V gene data show CDR1 as SGDLS and CDR2 as YYNGEE. The CDR3 length is 15 residues. The CDR3 loop reads CASSVSPGVNTEAFF. CDR3 sequence (DNA): TGTGCCAGCAGCGTATCCCCCGGGGTGAACACTGAAGCTTTCTTT.

This clonotype was counted a few times. This chain uses TRBV30 with TRBJ2-1; D remains ambiguous. This CDR3 has 16 residues. Germline V lookup: CDR1 GTSNPN, CDR2 SVGIG (reference sequence). Trimming stripped 0 bases from V and 9 bases from J, with 21 bases between. The CDR3 DNA is TGTGCCTGGAGTGTCGGTTTACTGCCCTTCATTACTGAGCAGTTCTTC. Its translation is CAWSVGLLPFITEQFF.

The chain recombines TRBV30 with TRBJ1-2; D might be TRBD1 (5 bases). The CDR3 runs 15 residues. Trimming stripped 5 bases from V and 0 bases from J, with 16 bases between. The germline V gene encodes CDR1 GTSNPN and CDR2 SVGIG (reference sequence). Here the CDR3 reads CAWAGQGSTNYGYTF. DNA for the CDR3: TGTGCCTGGGCCGGGCAGGGAAGCACTAACTATGGCTACACCTTC.